The 32 T cell receptor beta chains below come from one sample, sequenced in a study of OX40 agonist ivuxolimab in advanced cancers. Assay used: immunoSEQ multiplex PCR; TCRdb lists only in-frame clones, some missing. The sample gives some 46,000 clones, around 92% of which show up once; 10% to 15% is in the top ten. The sequencing here drew on CD4+ or CD8+ T cells sorted from blood, taken in a trial of the OX40 agonist ivuxolimab. The receptors were sampled from an adult with an advanced solid tumor such as melanoma, head and neck, liver or kidney cancer.

The genes are TRBV19 and TRBJ1-2, with TRBD1 as a possible D gene (5 bases). CDR3 size: 17 residues. V was cut by 4 bases and J by 4 bases, with 22 bases left in between. The germline CDR1 and CDR2 sequences are LNHDA and SQIVND (reference sequence). The CDR3 here is CASSNPKEGRRSYGYTF. Written as DNA, the CDR3 is TGTGCCAGTAGTAACCCCAAGGAGGGACGGCGCTCCTATGGCTACACCTTC.

The chain couples TRBV27 to TRBJ2-2; TRBD2 agrees at 10 bases. Germline V gene data show CDR1 as MNHEY and CDR2 as SMNVEV (reference sequence). This CDR3 comprises 17 residues. Unmatched junction bases numbered 14, after V lost 7 bases and J lost 6 bases. The CDR3 bases are TGTGCCAGCACCTCGCTAGCGGGGGAACTTGGGGCCGGGGAGCTGTTTTTT. As protein: CASTSLAGELGAGELFF.

The chain links TRBV6-5 to TRBJ2-2; D could derive from TRBD1 or TRBD2 (5 bases each). The germline V and J ends were trimmed by 0 bases and 3 bases, with 8 bases remaining between them. The germline V gene encodes CDR1 MNHEY and CDR2 SVGAGI. The CDR3 has 15 amino acids. The CDR3, as DNA: TGTGCCAGCAGTTACTCGGGGACCGACACCGGGGAGCTGTTTTTT. Its protein is CASSYSGTDTGELFF.

V is TRBV19 and J is TRBJ1-2, with D possibly being TRBD1 (5 bases). V gave up 5 bases and J gave up 0 bases, with 10 bases separating them. Germline loops: CDR1 LNHDA, CDR2 SQIVND (reference sequence). CDR3 length equals 14 residues. CDR3 region: CASSRPGSNYGYTF. DNA for the CDR3: TGTGCCAGTAGTCGTCCAGGGTCTAACTATGGCTACACCTTC.

The chain combines TRBV2 with TRBJ1-4; TRBD1 aligns across 9 bases. Germline V CDR1 and CDR2: SNHLY, FYNNEI. This CDR3 contains 17 residues. Trimming cost V 5 bases and J 0 bases; bases outside gene matches: 7. The CDR3 sequence: CASSLQGAWATNEKLFF. The DNA of the CDR3 is TGTGCCAGCAGTTTACAGGGGGCTTGGGCAACTAATGAAAAACTGTTTTTT.

The chain is built from TRBV13 and TRBJ2-3; 7 bases map to TRBD1. Germline CDR1 is PRHDT and CDR2 is FYEKMQ (reference sequence). There are 15 residues in the CDR3. V gave up 5 bases and J gave up 2 bases; unmatched junction bases: 7. CDR3: CASSPGGFPTDTQYF. For the CDR3, the DNA is TGTGCCAGCAGCCCAGGGGGTTTTCCCACAGATACGCAGTATTTT.

The chain uses TRBV27 and TRBJ1-1; D might be TRBD1 (5 bases). CDR1 and CDR2 from the germline V gene are MNHEY and SMNVEV (reference sequence). The CDR3 length is 14 residues. V gave up 1 base and J gave up 9 bases, with 15 bases separating them. The CDR3 sequence is CASSLYPETEKAFF. CDR3 coding DNA: TGTGCCAGCAGTTTATACCCCGAGACAGAGAAAGCTTTCTTT.

J is TRBJ2-1 and V is TRBV9; 7 bases match TRBD2. The CDR3 totals 17 residues. After removal of 0 bases from V and 3 bases from J, the junction contained 9 bases not matched to a gene. CDR1 is SGDLS, CDR2 YYNGEE, per germline. CDR3 loop: CASSVEGRATLYNEQFF. For the CDR3, the DNA is TGTGCCAGCAGCGTAGAGGGGAGGGCTACCCTCTACAATGAGCAGTTCTTC.

By its share, this clone is medium-sized. The chain links TRBV19 to TRBJ1-5, with D unresolved. This CDR3 contains 15 residues. Trimming took off 3 bases at V and 0 bases at J, with 9 bases between the two ends. Germline V lookup: CDR1 LNHDA, CDR2 SQIVND (reference sequence). CDR3 amino acids: CASSISPYSNQPQHF. CDR3 nucleotides: TGTGCCAGTAGTATCTCTCCTTATAGCAATCAGCCCCAGCATTTT.

A word on this clone: At one end, the junction sequence differs from germline, possibly due to a read error. The rearrangement links TRBV6-5 to TRBJ2-1, with 7 bases that match TRBD2. This CDR3 has 13 amino acids. Germline V gene data show CDR1 as MNHEY and CDR2 as SVGAGI. CDR3 DNA sequence: TGTGCCAGCAGTTACTCGTATGGGGGGGAAAGGCTCTTC. Translating gives CASSYSYGGERLF.

The CDR3 region is CASSWGHNSYEQYF. CDR3 nucleotides: TGTGCCAGCAGCTGGGGACACAACTCCTACGAGCAGTACTTC. This chain joins TRBV7-2 and TRBJ2-5, with a tentative D call TRBD1 (6 bases). With the DNA end fitting TRBJ2-7 better, the J assignment may be wrong. Germline assignment: CDR1 SGHTA and CDR2 FQGNSA. The CDR3 sequence is 14 residues long.

Note on this clone: The sample has other DNA sequences that encode this CDR3 too. The CDR3 region has the DNA TGTGCCAGCAGTTTGGGACTAGCGGGGTACGAGCAGTACTTC. Translating gives CASSLGLAGYEQYF. The chain couples TRBV27 to TRBJ2-7; 13 nucleotides match TRBD2. V shed 3 bases and J 4 bases; nucleotides not matched to a gene: 0. Germline loops: CDR1 MNHEY, CDR2 SMNVEV (reference sequence). The CDR3 runs to 14 residues.

The chain links TRBV29-1 to TRBJ2-3; the D is unclear. The germline V gene encodes CDR1 SQVTM and CDR2 ANQGSEA. The CDR3 is made up of 13 amino acids. Trimming pared 0 bases from V and 4 bases from J, leaving 8 bases between. CDR3 loop: CSVEDLFADTQYF. The CDR3 DNA reads TGCAGCGTTGAAGATCTCTTCGCAGATACGCAGTATTTT.

This rearrangement joins TRBV7-2 to TRBJ2-3, with TRBD2 identical over 7 bases. Germline values: CDR1 SGHTA, CDR2 FQGNSA. With 7 bases clipped from V and 3 bases from J, the junction kept 13 bases outside the gene matches. The CDR3 length is 16 residues. As DNA, the CDR3 is TGTGCCAGCACCCCCGGGCCTAGCGGTTTTACAGATACGCAGTATTTT. It translates to CASTPGPSGFTDTQYF.

The J gene is TRBJ2-7, the V gene TRBV7-9; 8 bases are a match to TRBD2. The CDR3 sequence is 14 residues long. J gave up 6 bases and V 5 bases, and 9 bases lay outside the gene matches. Germline values: CDR1 SEHNR, CDR2 FQNEAQ (reference sequence). CDR3 DNA: TGTGCCAGCAGCCCTCCCAGCGGGAGTCTCGAGCAGTACTTC. It translates to CASSPPSGSLEQYF.

V usage is TRBV4-1 and J usage is TRBJ1-1, with D maybe TRBD1 (5 bases). The CDR3 has 15 residues. Germline V gene lookup returns CDR1 MGHRA and CDR2 YSYEKL. Trimming left V 1 base short and J 4 bases short, with 13 bases between. The DNA of the CDR3 is TGCGCCAGCAGCCAAGGGGAGGGGCTGGGCACTGAAGCTTTCTTT. Amino acid sequence: CASSQGEGLGTEAFF.

The chain couples TRBV7-9 to TRBJ1-3, with a weak D call TRBD1 (5 bases). Germline CDR1 SEHNR, CDR2 FQNEAQ (reference sequence). This CDR3 comprises 18 residues. The ends were cut back, 6 bases at V and 6 bases at J, with 27 bases in the middle. CDR3 sequence: CASSWEVSIPGLINTIYF. The CDR3 DNA reads TGTGCCAGCAGTTGGGAGGTTTCTATTCCGGGACTAATAAACACCATATATTTT.

This clone came up once. V usage is TRBV9 and J usage is TRBJ2-5; the D gene is possibly TRBD1 (5 bases). The length of the CDR3 is 13 residues. CDR1 is SGDLS, CDR2 YYNGEE, per germline. The ends were cut back, 0 bases at V and 5 bases at J, with 8 bases in the middle. The CDR3 coding sequence is TGTGCCAGCAGCGTAGAGGGGATGGAGACCCAGTACTTC. Amino acid sequence: CASSVEGMETQYF.

The chain joins TRBV13 to TRBJ2-5; 9 bases are a match to TRBD2. Germline V lookup: CDR1 PRHDT, CDR2 FYEKMQ (reference sequence). The CDR3 covers 14 residues. The V segment lost 4 bases and the J segment 2 bases; nucleotides outside the gene matches: 2. CDR3: CASSSRGGQETQYF. Here the CDR3 DNA reads TGTGCCAGCAGCTCGCGGGGGGGGCAAGAGACCCAGTACTTC.

V and J are TRBV4-1 and TRBJ1-5, with D hard to call. The CDR3 contains 16 residues. V lost 4 bases, J lost 2 bases, and 15 bases lay in between. Germline V gene data show CDR1 as MGHRA and CDR2 as YSYEKL. The CDR3 protein is CASSPNAGWGNQPQHF. The CDR3, as DNA: TGCGCCAGCAGCCCAAACGCCGGTTGGGGCAATCAGCCCCAGCATTTT.

The chain couples TRBV11-3 to TRBJ1-2, with D tentatively TRBD1 (5 bases). The CDR3 is 13 amino acids. V was cut by 6 bases and J by 0 bases, with 8 bases left in between. Germline loops: CDR1 SGHNT, CDR2 YENEEA. The CDR3 loop reads CASSSTANYGYTF. Written as DNA, the CDR3 is TGTGCCAGCAGTTCGACAGCTAACTATGGCTACACCTTC.

The J gene is TRBJ1-5, the V gene TRBV19, with 7 positions matching TRBD1. J was trimmed by 4 bases and V by 7 bases; bases with no gene match: 13. Germline CDR1 reads LNHDA; CDR2 reads SQIVND (reference sequence). The CDR3 length is 16 residues. The CDR3: CASIVSEGARNQPQHF. CDR3 coding DNA: TGTGCCAGTATCGTCAGTGAGGGGGCGAGGAATCAGCCCCAGCATTTT.

Remarks on this clone: Its ends do not fully match the called genes, so a read error is possible. The chain couples TRBV10-3 to TRBJ1-2; TRBD1 is a possible D gene (6 bases). CDR1 ENHRY and CDR2 SYGVKD come from the germline V gene. This CDR3 spans 14 amino acids. CDR3 loop: CAIGETGPSYGYTF. The CDR3 bases are TGTGCCATCGGTGAAACAGGGCCGAGCTATGGCTACACCTTC.

The chain links TRBV10-2 to TRBJ2-3; 11 positions match TRBD2. V gave up 2 bases and J gave up 4 bases; unmatched junction bases: 2. The CDR3 runs to 15 residues. The germline CDR1 and CDR2 sequences are WSHSY and SAAADI. The CDR3: CASSELAGGADTQYF. The CDR3 DNA reads TGCGCCAGCAGTGAGCTAGCGGGGGGTGCAGATACGCAGTATTTT.

This clone was counted only a few times. The V and J genes are TRBV13 and TRBJ1-2, with D possibly being TRBD1 (5 bases). The germline V and J ends were trimmed by 4 bases and 6 bases, with 12 bases remaining between them. CDR3 length equals 13 residues. Germline V lookup: CDR1 PRHDT, CDR2 FYEKMQ (reference sequence). CDR3 sequence: CASSYRGQDGYTF. The CDR3 bases are TGTGCCAGCAGCTACCGGGGCCAGGATGGCTACACCTTC.

This clone was seen more than once but under ten times. The V call is TRBV29-1, the J call TRBJ1-4, with TRBD1 matching over 8 bases. V lost 8 bases to trimming and J lost 8 bases; unmatched junction nucleotides: 13. The CDR3 contains 14 residues. Germline CDR1 is SQVTM and CDR2 is ANQGSEA. CDR3 in DNA: TGCAGCCCATTCAGGGGGCGCGTACGGGAAAAACTGTTTTTT. Its translation is CSPFRGRVREKLFF.

In nucleotides, the CDR3 is TGTGCCAGTAGTATAAAGGGGCCAACTAATGAAAAACTGTTTTTT. Protein product: CASSIKGPTNEKLFF. The chain uses TRBV19 and TRBJ1-4; D is perhaps TRBD1 (5 bases). V was shortened by 2 bases and J by 0 bases, with 7 bases between the two germline ends. The CDR3 covers 15 residues. From germline, CDR1 is LNHDA and CDR2 SQIVND (reference sequence).

The chain recombines TRBV7-8 with TRBJ2-1; 15 nucleotides align to TRBD2. The CDR3 loop spans 19 amino acids. The J segment lost 0 bases and the V segment lost 4 bases, leaving 7 bases of the junction unmatched. Germline V gives CDR1 SGHVS, CDR2 FQNEAQ. CDR3 in DNA: TGTGCCAGCAGCTCACCCGGGACTAGCGGGAGGAGCTCCTACAATGAGCAGTTCTTC. Protein product: CASSSPGTSGRSSYNEQFF.

The J gene is TRBJ2-7, the V gene TRBV7-6; 7 bases are shared with TRBD1. The germline CDR1 and CDR2 sequences are SGHVS and FNYEAQ. After removal of 1 base from V and 4 bases from J, the junction contained 4 bases not matched to a gene. CDR3 length: 14 residues. For the CDR3, the DNA is TGTGCCAGCAGCTTAGAGGGGGCTGGGTACGAGCAGTACTTC. Protein sequence: CASSLEGAGYEQYF.

CDR3: CASSPGLAGREETQYF. The CDR3 DNA follows: TGTGCCAGCAGTCCGGGACTAGCGGGACGAGAAGAGACCCAGTACTTC. This chain uses TRBV27 with TRBJ2-5; 13 bases agree with TRBD2. Germline V gene data show CDR1 as MNHEY and CDR2 as SMNVEV (reference sequence). V lost 5 bases and J lost 3; bases outside the gene matches: 6. The CDR3 extends over 16 amino acids.

The rearrangement links TRBV7-6 to TRBJ1-5; D perhaps matches TRBD1 (5 bases). The CDR3 covers 15 residues. Trimming left V 4 bases short and J 0 bases short, with 10 bases between. Germline CDR1 is SGHVS and CDR2 is FNYEAQ. CDR3 nucleotide sequence: TGTGCCAGCAGCTCGGGGACGGATAGCAATCAGCCCCAGCATTTT. As protein: CASSSGTDSNQPQHF.

The chain has TRBV5-4 and TRBJ2-1; D may correspond to TRBD1 or TRBD2 (5 bases each). Trimming cost V 1 base and J 6 bases, with 14 bases left between them. CDR3 length: 15 residues. Germline V gene sequence: CDR1 SGHNT, CDR2 YYREEE (reference sequence). In DNA, the CDR3 is TGTGCCAGCAGCTTGTGGGGGATGGAGCGCAATGAGCAGTTCTTC. Translated, it gives CASSLWGMERNEQFF.